This T cell receptor (beta chain) stems from a study of somatic mutations in cytotoxic T cells in rheumatoid arthritis. Germline CDR1 and CDR2: KGHSY and FQNENV. The CDR3 has 13 residues. The V and J ends lost 2 bases and 7 bases respectively, with 8 bases between them. Sequencing was performed with immunoSEQ multiplex PCR; in TCRdb, only in-frame clones are kept and a portion is missing. Among approximately 14,000 clones, 65% to 80% were seen once, and the ten largest hold roughly 10%. The specimen sequenced was CD8+ T cells sorted from blood. This chain connects TRBV16 to TRBJ2-2, with unresolved D. The source is an adult with rheumatoid arthritis. As DNA, the CDR3 is TGTGCCAGCAGCCAAGATCAGGACGGGGAGCTGTTTTTT. Translated: CASSQDQDGELFF. Drawing the rest from reference TRBV16 and TRBJ2-2, the complete variable domain is GEEVAQTPKHLVRGEGQKAKLYCAPIKGHSYVFWYQQVLKNEFKFLISFQNENVFDETGMPKERFSAKCLPNSPCSLEIQATKLEDSAVYFCASSQDQDGELFFGEGSRLTVL.